This T cell receptor beta chain was observed in a study of blood T cell repertoires in COVID-19. Study-level information: The samples span acute and convalescent COVID-19 from the United States, Italy and Spain. From T cells, B-cell-depleted T cells, or PBMCs came the material, which was cDNA or gDNA.

Under the authors' procedure: Reference gene primers were amplified, and this amplification served to estimate nucleated cell counts. The table came from immunoSEQ multiplex PCR; TCRdb's copy has only in-frame clones and leaves some out. The DNA gave D and trimming, while V, J and clone size come from that table. The sample lists 120,000 to 150,000 clones; around 83% were seen once. Germline values: CDR1 SEHNR, CDR2 FQNEAQ (reference sequence). Trimming took 5 bases from V and 5 from J; bases not matched to a gene: 5. The CDR3 is 13 residues long. The source is a woman between 50 and 59 years old in a cohort sampled during active or convalescent COVID-19. This rearrangement joins TRBV7-9 to TRBJ2-5; 7 nucleotides agree with TRBD2. Input material: peripheral blood. For the CDR3, the DNA is TGTGCCAGCAGCGGACTAGTCATTGAGACCCAGTACTTC. Amino acid sequence: CASSGLVIETQYF. Full variable domain (remainder filled in from reference TRBV7-9 and TRBJ2-5): DTGVSQNPRHKITKRGQNVTFRCDPISEHNRLYWYRQTLGQGPEFLTYFQNEAQLEKSRLLSDRFSAERPKGSFSTLEIQRTEQGDSAMYLCASSGLVIETQYFGPGTRLLVL.